The rows below give T cell receptor beta chains drawn from one sample of a study of blood T cell repertoires in COVID-19. Method: immunoSEQ multiplex PCR; TCRdb's copy keeps in-frame clones and lacks some. The table includes about 210,000 clones, roughly 85% detected once. Sequenced material: peripheral blood. The receptors come from a man aged 50 to 60 with COVID-19, enrolled during active disease. The CDR3 runs from the conserved cysteine through the conserved F or W. The D gene is left open where the match is weak. Expanded clones get a size class; other rows say once, few or many, or leave the size out.

V,size,D,length,J,DNA,CDR3
TRBV5-8,-,-,16,TRBJ1-6,TGTGCCAGCAGCCCAGTTTTTCCCAGGGGTTCAGTACCCCTCCACTTT,CASSPVFPRGSVPLHF
TRBV18,-,-,15,TRBJ2-2,TGTGCCAGCGCCACCAGGGTTCCAAACACCGGGGAGCTGTTTTTT,CASATRVPNTGELFF
TRBV7-2,few,TRBD1,15,TRBJ2-1,TGTGCCAGCAGCTTAGGACAGGGGGCAGTCAATGAGCAGTTCTTC,CASSLGQGAVNEQFF
TRBV11-2,-,TRBD2,16,TRBJ2-1,TGTGCCAGCAGCTTAGAGCCTAGCGGGGGGGCGGGTGAGCAGTTCTTC,CASSLEPSGGAGEQFF
TRBV30,few,-,16,TRBJ2-4,TGTGCCTGGAGTGTACTTGCGTCCTTAGCCAAAAACATTCAGTACTTC,CAWSVLASLAKNIQYF
TRBV5-4,-,TRBD1,16,TRBJ2-5,TGTGCCAGCAGCCCACCGGGACAGGGTTCTGAAGAGACCCAGTACTTC,CASSPPGQGSEETQYF
TRBV7-8,-,TRBD1,16,TRBJ2-3,TGTGCCAGCAGCGCCTCGAGACAGGGAGTAACAGATACGCAGTATTTT,CASSASRQGVTDTQYF
TRBV3-1/TRBV3-2,-,-,16,TRBJ2-6,TGTGCCAGCAGCCAGACGGGAAGCTCTGGGGCCAACGTCCTGACTTTC,CASSQTGSSGANVLTF
TRBV7-2,-,-,15,TRBJ2-7,TGTGCCAGCAGCCCTGAGACAGGACCCTCCTACGAGCAGTACTTC,CASSPETGPSYEQYF
TRBV10-2,-,-,14,TRBJ1-5,TGCGCCAGCAGTGAGTCGTACAGCGGCCAGCCCCAGCATTTT,CASSESYSGQPQHF
TRBV5-1,-,-,15,TRBJ1-1,TGCGCCAGCAGCTTGGACGAGACAGTAAACACTGAAGCTTTCTTT,CASSLDETVNTEAFF
TRBV18,-,-,18,TRBJ2-2,TGTGCCAGCTCACCAGAAAGGGCGGGGAGTTCGAACACCGGGGAGCTGTTTTTT,CASSPERAGSSNTGELFF
TRBV5-6,-,TRBD2,15,TRBJ2-5,TGTGCCAGCAGCTTAGGACTAGCGACTCTGGGGACCCAGTACTTC,CASSLGLATLGTQYF
TRBV7-8,-,-,13,TRBJ2-1,TGTGCCAGCAGCTTAGGTGAGCGGAGGCAGCAGTTCTTC,CASSLGERRQQFF
TRBV7-6,few,TRBD1,15,TRBJ1-6,TGTGCCAGCAGCTCGGGACAGGGGGCCGATTCACCCCTCCACTTT,CASSSGQGADSPLHF
TRBV6-9,-,TRBD1,19,TRBJ2-7,TGTGCCAGCAGCAACCTTCCGGGACAGGGGAGTAAAGGGTCCTACGAGCAGTACTTC,CASSNLPGQGSKGSYEQYF
TRBV18,-,-,14,TRBJ1-1,TGTGCCAGCTCACCATATACAGGGAACACTGAAGCTTTCTTT,CASSPYTGNTEAFF
TRBV7-8,-,TRBD1,13,TRBJ1-1,TGTGCCAGCAGTCGGACAGGGAACACTGAAGCTTTCTTT,CASSRTGNTEAFF
TRBV7-9,-,-,14,TRBJ1-6,TGTGCCAGCAGCCAAGACAGCTATTTCTCACCCCTCCACTTT,CASSQDSYFSPLHF
TRBV5-1,once,TRBD1,13,TRBJ1-2,TGCGCCAGCAGCCCCGACAGGGGAGAAGGCTACACCTTC,CASSPDRGEGYTF
TRBV5-1,-,TRBD2,19,TRBJ2-4,TGCGCCAGCAGCTTTGGAGGGACTAGAGCTACCCTAGCCAAAAACATTCAGTACTTC,CASSFGGTRATLAKNIQYF
TRBV19,-,TRBD1,15,TRBJ2-1,TGTGCCAGTAGCTTGGGACAGAGGTCCTACAATGAGCAGTTCTTC,CASSLGQRSYNEQFF
TRBV4-1,-,-,17,TRBJ2-5,TGCGCCAGCAGCCAAGAACGCCGTGGCCGGACACAAGAGACCCAGTACTTC,CASSQERRGRTQETQYF
TRBV6-5,-,TRBD1,15,TRBJ1-2,TGTGCCAGCAGCCTACTAGGGGGCGGCAACGTACGCTACACCTTC,CASSLLGGGNVRYTF
TRBV7-8,-,TRBD2,19,TRBJ2-2,TGTGCCAGCAGCGGGAGTAGGCTAGCGGGGGGGATAGGCACCGGGGAGCTGTTTTTT,CASSGSRLAGGIGTGELFF
TRBV24-1,-,TRBD1,16,TRBJ2-2,TGTGCCACCAGTGACACACGGACAGGGAACACCGGGGAGCTGTTTTTT,CATSDTRTGNTGELFF
TRBV7-2,-,-,15,TRBJ2-2,TGTGCCAGCACCCCCCGGGGTCCGGACACCGGGGAGCTGTTTTTT,CASTPRGPDTGELFF
TRBV29-1,few,TRBD1,14,TRBJ1-2,TGCAGCGTTGACGGGACAGGGAACCCCTATGGCTACACCTTC,CSVDGTGNPYGYTF
TRBV24-1,-,-,14,TRBJ1-2,TGTGCCACCAGTGAGGGACAACCGAACTATGGCTACACCTTC,CATSEGQPNYGYTF
TRBV7-9,-,-,16,TRBJ1-3,TGTGCCAGCAGCTTAGTAGGCGGACAGTCGTCTCACACCATATATTTT,CASSLVGGQSSHTIYF
TRBV13,-,TRBD1,16,TRBJ1-2,TGTGCCAGCAGCTTAGGTACAGGGGCCACTAACTATGGCTACACCTTC,CASSLGTGATNYGYTF
TRBV4-1,-,-,16,TRBJ2-1,TGCGCCAGCAGGGGGGAGGTTAGTGTGGCGTACAATGAGCAGTTCTTC,CASRGEVSVAYNEQFF
TRBV3-1/TRBV3-2,-,-,15,TRBJ1-5,TGTGCCAGCAGCCAAGAGCCGCAGGGCAGACAGCCCCAGCATTTT,CASSQEPQGRQPQHF
TRBV7-2,-,TRBD1,17,TRBJ2-2,TGTGCCAGCAGCTTAGCGGGCAGGGGGCTGGGCACCGGGGAGCTGTTTTTT,CASSLAGRGLGTGELFF
TRBV6-2/TRBV6-3,-,-,12,TRBJ1-3,TGTGCCAGCAGCCTAGTTGGAAACACCATATATTTT,CASSLVGNTIYF
TRBV5-1,-,TRBD2,16,TRBJ2-3,TGCGCCAGCAGCTTGGCCCCCGCGGGGGGGCCGGGTACGCAGTATTTT,CASSLAPAGGPGTQYF
TRBV3-1/TRBV3-2,-,-,13,TRBJ2-5,TGTGCCAGCAGCCCGGACTTTCAAGAGACCCAGTACTTC,CASSPDFQETQYF
TRBV6-5,few,TRBD1,16,TRBJ1-5,TGTGCCAGCAGTTACTCCTCGACAGGGGGCCGTCAGCCCCAGCATTTT,CASSYSSTGGRQPQHF
TRBV28,-,TRBD2,15,TRBJ2-2,TGTGCCAGCAATAGCGGGGGGCACCTGGCCGGGGAGCTGTTTTTT,CASNSGGHLAGELFF
TRBV12-3/TRBV12-4,-,-,13,TRBJ2-4,TGTGCCAGCAGTTTGGGGAGCTCAAACATTCAGTACTTC,CASSLGSSNIQYF
TRBV7-2,-,TRBD2,16,TRBJ2-1,TGTGCCAGCAGCGCAGGGACTAGCGGGGGGTACAATGAGCAGTTCTTC,CASSAGTSGGYNEQFF
TRBV10-1,-,TRBD1,14,TRBJ2-3,TGCGCCAGCAGCGTAGGGGGCAGGGCGGATACGCAGTATTTT,CASSVGGRADTQYF
TRBV4-1,-,TRBD2,17,TRBJ2-3,TGCGCCAGCAGCCAGGAGAGACTAGCGGGGTACACAGATACGCAGTATTTT,CASSQERLAGYTDTQYF
TRBV11-1,few,TRBD1,14,TRBJ1-2,TGTGCCAGCAGCTTAGCCGGGACAGCTAATGGCTACACCTTC,CASSLAGTANGYTF
TRBV11-1,-,-,12,TRBJ1-1,TGTGCCAGCAGCTTAGAAATAGTGGAAGCTTTCTTT,CASSLEIVEAFF
TRBV4-2,-,TRBD2,16,TRBJ2-7,TGTGCCAGCAGCCAAGGGGGACTAGCGGGGACTCGAGAGCAGTACTTC,CASSQGGLAGTREQYF
TRBV11-2,once,TRBD1,16,TRBJ2-5,TGTGCCAGCAGCCCCACCCGACAGGGATATCAAGAGACCCAGTACTTC,CASSPTRQGYQETQYF
TRBV5-4,-,-,13,TRBJ2-7,TGTGCCAGCAGCTCTCGAGGGTTCTACGAGCAGTACTTC,CASSSRGFYEQYF